This T cell receptor beta chain emerged from a study of human T cells and chemical hapten exposure. Findings and caveats of the study: As the donors had alopecia, their immune response may differ from healthy people's.

TCRdb re-called the RACE reads with MiXCR, one entry per CDR3 protein. Of 50,000 or so distinct CDR3 sequences listed, more than 9.5% are singletons. In the case of this clonotype: Antigen specificity is unknown.

Time point in this sample: patch test 3, about 24 weeks after DPC sensitization. As for treatment: therapeutic diphenylcyclopropenone sensitization with weekly scalp DPC. Drawing of blood took place ahead of applying each patch test. Unfractionated whole blood was the source of the extracted total RNA. Sequences were derived from whole blood, sampled in connection with sensitization to the hapten diphenylcyclopropenone (DPC). The sequence derives from a woman aged 40 to 49 with alopecia areata. Some clones in this sample may be carry-over from other donors' samples.

CDR3 amino acids: CASRSTITPLHF. DNA for the CDR3: TGTGCCAGCAGGTCCACAATTACACCCCTCCACTTT. The rearrangement joins TRBV6-5 to TRBJ1-6; D gene unclear. CDR1 is MNHEY and CDR2 is SVGAGI in the germline V gene. The CDR3 is 12 amino acids. The V end lost 6 bases, the J end lost 11 bases, and 11 bases lay between the germline ends.